This passage covers 19 T cell receptor beta chains from one sample sequenced in a study of vaccination effects on CD4 cells after COVID-19. These TCRs are of unknown antigen specificity. Between days 10 and 11 of culture, CD4+ T cells were separated out. Libraries were prepared by immunoSEQ multiplex PCR; TCRdb keeps only in-frame clonotypes and omits some of them. This table holds roughly 30,000 clones, approximately 70% found once. The sample here was CD4+ T cells from PBMCs cultured without peptide, taken before COVID-19 vaccination. Every receptor here comes from a human donor who received a COVID-19 vaccine.

The V gene is TRBV5-1, the J gene TRBJ2-3; TRBD1 matches 7 bases. With 5 bases clipped from V and 5 bases from J, the junction kept 14 bases outside the gene matches. The germline V gene encodes CDR1 SGHRS and CDR2 YFSETQ. The CDR3 has 16 amino acids. The CDR3 DNA sequence: TGCGCCAGCAGTACGGGGCCCGACAGGGTGGTAGATACGCAGTATTTT. Translated: CASSTGPDRVVDTQYF. Filled out from reference TRBV5-1 and TRBJ2-3, the complete variable domain reads KAGVTQTPRYLIKTRGQQVTLSCSPISGHRSVSWYQQTPGQGLQFLFEYFSETQRNKGNFPGRFSGRQFSNSRSEMNVSTLELGDSALYLCASSTGPDRVVDTQYFGPGTRLTVL.

This clone was found once. This chain links TRBV7-8 with TRBJ2-5; D unresolved. The V gene lost 4 bases and the J gene lost 5 bases, with 14 bases spanning the gap. CDR1 is SGHVS, CDR2 FQNEAQ, per germline. CDR3 length: 14 amino acids. This chain's CDR3 is CASSSRVSRETQYF. CDR3 DNA sequence: TGTGCCAGCAGCTCACGGGTTTCCCGGGAGACCCAGTACTTC.

This clone appeared once. The chain carries TRBV27 and TRBJ1-1; 8 bases are shared with TRBD1. The ends lost 0 bases at V and 7 bases at J; junction bases unmatched: 4. The CDR3 is made up of 14 amino acids. Germline CDR1 reads MNHEY; CDR2 reads SMNVEV (reference sequence). The CDR3 loop reads CASSLSRGLGEAFF. The CDR3 DNA sequence: TGTGCCAGCAGTTTATCCAGGGGGCTTGGTGAAGCTTTCTTT.

The genes are TRBV21-1 and TRBJ1-1. TRBV21-1 is listed as a pseudogene. The CDR3 runs to 16 residues. CDR3 coding DNA: TGTGCCAGCAGCAAAGCGCTGAGGGGGGAGCTGACTGAAGCTTTCTTT. This gives the protein CASSKALRGELTEAFF.

The gene calls are TRBV2 and TRBJ1-4; unclear D gene. Germline-derived CDR1 and CDR2 are SNHLY and FYNNEI. The CDR3 spans 15 residues. Trimming removed 3 bases at V and 3 bases at J, with 11 bases between. The CDR3 here is CASSEGGIANEKLFF. CDR3 sequence (DNA): TGTGCCAGCAGTGAGGGTGGGATAGCTAATGAAAAACTGTTTTTT.

The count of this clone is one. The CDR3 region has the DNA TGTGCCTGGAGTTTTGGTACCACTGAAGCTTTCTTT. Its translation is CAWSFGTTEAFF. This rearrangement joins TRBV30 to TRBJ1-1; D remains ambiguous. V dropped 2 bases and J dropped 4 bases, with 8 bases sitting between them. Germline-derived CDR1 and CDR2 are GTSNPN and SVGIG (reference sequence). The length of the CDR3 is 12 residues.

The chain carries TRBV9 and TRBJ2-1, with 8 nucleotides matching TRBD2. Germline V CDR1 and CDR2: SGDLS, YYNGEE. J lost 4 bases, V lost 0 bases, and 9 bases had no gene match. The CDR3 spans 17 residues. CDR3 coding DNA: TGTGCCAGCAGCGTAGAGGGTAGCGGGATGTTTTACAATGAGCAGTTCTTC. As protein: CASSVEGSGMFYNEQFF.

This chain links TRBV2 with TRBJ2-1; D not certain. Germline CDR1 is SNHLY and CDR2 is FYNNEI. V lost 1 base and J lost 4, with 5 bases in between. CDR3 length: 13 amino acids. CDR3 residues: CASSEDDYNEQFF. As DNA, the CDR3 is TGTGCCAGCAGTGAAGATGATTACAATGAGCAGTTCTTC.

The chain recombines TRBV4-2 with TRBJ2-1, with 8 bases lining up with TRBD1. This CDR3 has 17 amino acids. The V gene's germline CDR1 is LGHNA and CDR2 YNFKEQ. The V segment lost 2 bases and the J segment 7 bases; nucleotides outside the gene matches: 13. The CDR3 nucleotides are TGTGCCAGCAGCCAACCACCGGGACAGGAGTGGTCGAATGAGCAGTTCTTC. This codes for CASSQPPGQEWSNEQFF.

This clone has a single count. The chain carries TRBV4-1 and TRBJ2-3; no clear D gene. CDR1 and CDR2 from the germline V gene are MGHRA and YSYEKL. V shed 4 bases and J shed 4 bases, with 9 bases lying between them. The CDR3 consists of 13 residues. The CDR3 loop reads CASSPQESDTQYF. CDR3 coding DNA: TGCGCCAGCAGCCCCCAGGAGTCAGATACGCAGTATTTT.

The chain uses TRBV19 and TRBJ2-1, with 8 bases lining up with TRBD2. The CDR3 has 16 residues. CDR1 is LNHDA, CDR2 SQIVND, per germline (reference sequence). Trimming cost V 6 bases and J 0 bases; bases outside gene matches: 7. CDR3 sequence (DNA): TGTGCCAGTAGCCAGACGAGCGGGAGCTCCTACAATGAGCAGTTCTTC. It specifies CASSQTSGSSYNEQFF. Using reference TRBV19 and TRBJ2-1 for the parts outside the CDR3, the full variable domain is DGGITQSPKYLFRKEGQNVTLSCEQNLNHDAMYWYRQDPGQGLRLIYYSQIVNDFQKGDIAEGYSVSREKKESFPLTVTSAQKNPTAFYLCASSQTSGSSYNEQFFGPGTRLTVL.

The genes are TRBV5-6 and TRBJ2-3; TRBD1 aligns across 8 bases. CDR1 and CDR2 from the germline V gene are SGHDT and YYEEEE. The CDR3 totals 19 residues. With 0 bases clipped from V and 6 bases from J, the junction kept 18 bases outside the gene matches. In DNA, the CDR3 is TGTGCCAGCAGCTTGGCGTGGGGGCGATACAGGGGGTCATCGGATACGCAGTATTTT. It translates to CASSLAWGRYRGSSDTQYF.

This clone has just a few counts. The chain recombines TRBV4-1 with TRBJ1-2, with D possibly matching TRBD1 (6 bases). The CDR3 totals 15 residues. CDR1 and CDR2 (germline): MGHRA, YSYEKL. V was clipped by 3 bases and J by 6 bases, with 17 bases between them. The chain's CDR3 is CASSQPPGGDDGYTF. The DNA of the CDR3 is TGCGCCAGCAGCCAGCCCCCCGGGGGCGATGATGGCTACACCTTC.

The chain has TRBV5-6 and TRBJ1-3, with no clear D. Trimming left V 0 bases short and J 0 bases short, with 10 bases between. Germline CDR1 is SGHDT and CDR2 is YYEEEE. The CDR3 has 16 residues. CDR3 bases: TGTGCCAGCAGCTTGGGGGTTCTCCTCTCTGGAAACACCATATATTTT. It encodes CASSLGVLLSGNTIYF.

This clone was seen only once. V gene TRBV5-1 combines with J gene TRBJ2-3, with 9 bases that match TRBD2. The CDR3 consists of 14 residues. Germline loops: CDR1 SGHRS, CDR2 YFSETQ. The J segment lost 6 bases and the V segment lost 4 bases, leaving 6 bases of the junction unmatched. Written as DNA, the CDR3 is TGCGCCAGCAGCCCAGGGACTAGCCGGGATACGCAGTATTTT. It is translated as CASSPGTSRDTQYF.

The rearrangement links TRBV6-6 to TRBJ1-4; D is uncertain. Trimming removed 0 bases from V and 5 bases from J, with 10 bases in between. Germline loops: CDR1 MNHNY, CDR2 SVGAGI (reference sequence). CDR3 length equals 15 residues. DNA for the CDR3: TGTGCCAGCAGTTACTCGGGCCGCTCAAATGAAAAACTGTTTTTT. It yields the protein CASSYSGRSNEKLFF.

This clone came up once. This chain uses TRBV30 with TRBJ1-4; 7 bases align to TRBD1. CDR3 length: 14 amino acids. J gave up 4 bases and V 5 bases, and 7 bases lay outside the gene matches. Germline loops: CDR1 GTSNPN, CDR2 SVGIG (reference sequence). The CDR3 spells CAWAGQSLNEKLFF. The CDR3 DNA sequence: TGTGCCTGGGCGGGACAGAGCCTTAATGAAAAACTGTTTTTT.

The chain carries TRBV4-1 and TRBJ2-3, with a possible D match to TRBD1 (5 bases). The CDR3 runs to 16 residues. With 1 base removed from V and 8 bases from J, the gap between germline ends came to 19 bases. Germline V gives CDR1 MGHRA, CDR2 YSYEKL. CDR3 nucleotide sequence: TGCGCCAGCAGCCAAGTGGACATGGGTTTTGGCGGTACGCAGTATTTT. This gives the protein CASSQVDMGFGGTQYF.

The CDR3: CASSRADRGSGNTIYF. CDR3 DNA sequence: TGTGCCAGCAGCCGAGCGGACAGGGGAAGTGGAAACACCATATATTTT. The V call is TRBV9, the J call TRBJ1-3; the match to TRBD1 covers 9 bases. Germline-derived CDR1 and CDR2 are SGDLS and YYNGEE. The CDR3 sequence is 16 residues long. V was clipped by 4 bases and J by 3 bases; unmatched bases: 8.